This TCR beta chain is drawn from a study of T cell responses to AZD1222 COVID-19 vaccine. The germline V gene encodes CDR1 SGHNT and CDR2 YYREEE (reference sequence). V lost 1 base, J lost 7 bases, and 18 bases lay in between. The CDR3 runs 15 residues. Note on this clone: Its antigen remains unknown.

TCRdb's table, derived via immunoSEQ multiplex PCR, lists solely in-frame clones and lacks some. The sample contains 180,000 or so clones, around 90% of which appear only once. Second doses at about 4 or about 12 weeks were pooled. Study-wide points: Baseline seropositives among AZD1222 recipients totaled only 5 to 7. When two AZD1222 doses had been given, Spike-specific TCR breadth and depth rose.

J is TRBJ2-7 and V is TRBV5-4; maybe TRBD2 (5 bases). The input for sequencing was peripheral blood, taken 28 days after the second AZD1222 dose. The source is an adult who received the AZD1222 COVID-19 vaccine. The CDR3 DNA reads as TGTGCCAGCAGCTTGCGCGGGTACGGGTTGAGGGAGCAGTACTTC. Residues: CASSLRGYGLREQYF.